This T cell receptor (beta chain) was documented in a study of blood T cell repertoires in COVID-19 (dated by TCRdb to 2019 to 2021). For the study in its entirety: The collaborator samples originated in the United States, Italy and Spain and spanned the acute and convalescent phases of COVID-19. The material from the prospective study consisted of cDNA or gDNA derived from T cells, B-cell-depleted T cells, or PBMCs. Deeply sampled blood TCRbeta repertoires from subjects exposed to, actively infected with, or recovered from COVID-19 were included in the dataset. A freely available public database, intended as a resource for researchers studying the immune response to SARS-CoV-2, is where the repertoires were released. Samples were obtained from the ongoing ImmuneRACE study (first 160 participants) and from 1,200 or so subjects provided by 6 global collaborators. A de-identified subject ID, COVID-19 status, age in years and sex were almost always included in the sample metadata. HLA class I and class II types, where available, came from metadata supplied by the sample provider rather than from assay-based typing.

From the cysteine through the phenylalanine, the CDR3 covers 14 amino acids. Only the CDR3 DNA is retained, 42 bases long and in frame from the first base. The germline V gene specifies SNHLY as CDR1 and FYNNEI as CDR2. The V end gives up 6 bases and the J end 1 base, leaving 4 bases in the junction not matched to a gene. The study at large found these results: Clinical and demographic metadata were provided uncurated, with the amount varying by source and participant.

Participants in the prospective study were enrolled through a virtual design, were aged about 18 to 100 years, and lived in approximately 25 United States geographic areas. In the prospective study, participants were assigned to cohorts based on the clinical history participants reported in a screening survey and a study questionnaire. Recovered participants in ImmuneRACE Cohort 3 were defined as having two consecutive negative NP/OP PCR tests, clearance from a healthcare professional, or resolution of symptoms. In the prospective study, whole blood, serum and a nasopharyngeal or oropharyngeal swab were collected from each participant by mobile phlebotomists. Additional blood draws and questionnaires over an approximately 2-month period could optionally be provided by prospective study participants. Blood samples from the prospective study were shipped frozen or at room temperature prior to DNA extraction.

This clone was found many times. Its antigen specificity is not known. The record has no base qualities; no much larger clone is one base away. TCRbeta CDR3 regions were amplified from genomic DNA using the immunoSEQ Assay, a bias-controlled multiplex PCR. The authors processed their data as follows. The number of nucleated cells in each sample was estimated by amplification of reference gene primers within the assay. To quantify the absolute abundance of each unique TCRbeta CDR3 rearrangement, sequence reads were collapsed and filtered. Productive Simpson clonality was computed per sample as the square root of Simpson's diversity index over productive rearrangements. The table comes from immuneACCESS by way of TCRdb, which keeps in-frame sequences with V and J called. Part of the clones is missing from these tables; in studies checked, under half for an unresolved V gene and the rest for unknown reasons. V, J and clone size were drawn from that table, and D and trimming were deduced from the DNA. This sample holds about 310,000 clones; 80% to 90% were observed only once. The ten largest clonotypes hold around 8.9% of the sample.

The material sequenced was PBMCs or T cells enriched from blood (not recorded which). The sequence derives from a woman aged 18-30 years who had recovered from COVID-19. Rearrangement joined TRBV2 to TRBJ2-5, and TRBD1 matches 8 of the central bases. The DNA sequence follows: TGTGCCAGCAGGACGGGACAGGTCCAAGAGACCCAGTACTTC. Its protein product is CASRTGQVQETQYF.